The clone carrying this TCR beta chain appeared many times. The sample is drawn from a study of CD8 T cells in ankylosing spondylitis. The germline CDR1 and CDR2 sequences are SGHDT and YYEEEE. CDR3 size: 14 residues. V lost 3 bases and J lost 4, with 8 bases in between. TCRdb ran MiXCR on the 5' RACE reads and lists one entry per CDR3 protein. The sample contains hundreds of thousands of distinct CDR3 sequences, around 9.2% of which appear only once. The TCR comes from a male donor with ankylosing spondylitis or in good health (not recorded which). The chain is built from TRBV5-6 and TRBJ1-6; the D is unclear. The specimen was blood, either unsorted or a sorted T cell fraction (not recorded which). Here the CDR3 DNA reads TGTGCCAGCAGCTCAGAGCTTTATAATTCACCCCTCCACTTT. As protein: CASSSELYNSPLHF.